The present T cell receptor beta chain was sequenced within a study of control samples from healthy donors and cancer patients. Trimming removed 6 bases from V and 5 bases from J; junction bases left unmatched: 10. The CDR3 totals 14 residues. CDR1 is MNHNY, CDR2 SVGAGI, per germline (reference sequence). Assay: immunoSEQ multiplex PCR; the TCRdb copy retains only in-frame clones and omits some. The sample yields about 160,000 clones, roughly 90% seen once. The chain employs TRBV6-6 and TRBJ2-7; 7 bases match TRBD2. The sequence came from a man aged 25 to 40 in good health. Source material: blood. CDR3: CASSLSSGIHEQYF. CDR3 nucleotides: TGTGCCAGCAGCCTATCGAGCGGGATACACGAGCAGTACTTC.